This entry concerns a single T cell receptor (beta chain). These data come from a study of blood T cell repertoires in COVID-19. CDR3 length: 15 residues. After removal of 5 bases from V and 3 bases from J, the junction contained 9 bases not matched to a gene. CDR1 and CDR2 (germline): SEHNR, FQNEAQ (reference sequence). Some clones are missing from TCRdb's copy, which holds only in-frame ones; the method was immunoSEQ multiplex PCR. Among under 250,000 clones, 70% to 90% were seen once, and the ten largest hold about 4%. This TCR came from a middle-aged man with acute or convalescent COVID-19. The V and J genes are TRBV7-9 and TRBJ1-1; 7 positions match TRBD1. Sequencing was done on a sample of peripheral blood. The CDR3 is CASSEWQGVDTEAFF. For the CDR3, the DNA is TGTGCCAGCAGCGAGTGGCAGGGGGTTGACACTGAAGCTTTCTTT.